What follows are 4 T cell receptor beta chains derived from one specimen sequenced in a study of T cell repertoires in cytomegalovirus infection. Using its own MiXCR run on the reads, TCRdb lists one record per CDR3 protein. The repertoire includes fewer than 250,000 distinct CDR3 sequences, 10% to 15% of them detected once, and under 2% sits in the top ten. What was sequenced was PBMCs. These receptors were obtained from a human donor in good health (CMV status not recorded). Some clones in this sample may be carry-over from other donors' samples.

This clonotype was observed many times. This chain joins TRBV6-2 or TRBV6-3 and TRBJ2-7; 7 nucleotides line up with TRBD1. The CDR3 spans 15 residues. The trim removed 0 bases at V and 4 bases at J, leaving 6 bases unmatched. The germline V gene has CDR1 MNHEY and CDR2 SVGEGT. As DNA, the CDR3 is TGTGCCAGCAGTTACTCGACAGGGTTCATATACGAGCAGTACTTC. Amino acid sequence: CASSYSTGFIYEQYF.

The rearrangement links TRBV29-1 to TRBJ1-1; 11 nucleotides align to TRBD1. The CDR3 contains 13 residues. CDR1 SQVTM and CDR2 ANQGSEA come from the germline V gene. The V segment lost 6 bases and the J segment 5 bases; nucleotides outside the gene matches: 5. The CDR3 bases are TGCAGCGTGGAGGGACAGGGGGGGACTGAAGCTTTCTTT. This codes for CSVEGQGGTEAFF.

This clonotype was seen ten or more times. The V and J genes are TRBV7-2 and TRBJ2-3, with 7 bases fitting TRBD2. After removal of 0 bases from V and 2 bases from J, the junction contained 5 bases not matched to a gene. CDR1 and CDR2 from the germline V gene are SGHTA and FQGNSA. This CDR3 spans 16 amino acids. Here the CDR3 DNA reads TGTGCCAGCAGCTTAGCTGGGGGGGTGACCACAGATACGCAGTATTTT. Its protein is CASSLAGGVTTDTQYF.

This clonotype was recorded many times. This chain links TRBV12-3 or TRBV12-4 with TRBJ2-1; possibly TRBD1 or TRBD2 for D (5 bases each). CDR3 length: 14 amino acids. V was cut by 6 bases and J by 7 bases, with 16 bases left in between. The CDR3 region is CASRRDVPGNEQFF. In nucleotides, the CDR3 is TGTGCCAGCAGACGGGACGTTCCAGGGAATGAGCAGTTCTTC.